This T cell receptor beta chain was recorded in a study of blood T cell repertoires in COVID-19. Study summary: In each case, the material was cDNA or gDNA derived from T cells, B-cell-depleted T cells, or PBMCs.

The participants were between roughly 18 and 89 years old and came from roughly 25 US areas. Within the 2 weeks before study entry, each person in the exposed group met a COVID-19 case. V lost 0 bases and J lost 6; bases outside the gene matches: 7. The CDR3 runs to 16 residues. CDR1 is SGHDT and CDR2 is YYEEEE in the germline V gene. Some clones are missing from TCRdb's copy, which holds only in-frame ones; the method was immunoSEQ multiplex PCR. The sample lists 180,000 or so clones, around 80% occurring once. The chain uses TRBV5-6 and TRBJ2-2, with 8 bases matching TRBD2. The clonotype originates from a man between 60 and 75 years old who had been exposed to COVID-19. Sample: PBMCs or T cells enriched from blood (not recorded which). CDR3 sequence: CASSLGSAGVAGELFF. Written as DNA, the CDR3 is TGTGCCAGCAGCTTGGGTTCAGCGGGAGTGGCCGGGGAGCTGTTTTTT.